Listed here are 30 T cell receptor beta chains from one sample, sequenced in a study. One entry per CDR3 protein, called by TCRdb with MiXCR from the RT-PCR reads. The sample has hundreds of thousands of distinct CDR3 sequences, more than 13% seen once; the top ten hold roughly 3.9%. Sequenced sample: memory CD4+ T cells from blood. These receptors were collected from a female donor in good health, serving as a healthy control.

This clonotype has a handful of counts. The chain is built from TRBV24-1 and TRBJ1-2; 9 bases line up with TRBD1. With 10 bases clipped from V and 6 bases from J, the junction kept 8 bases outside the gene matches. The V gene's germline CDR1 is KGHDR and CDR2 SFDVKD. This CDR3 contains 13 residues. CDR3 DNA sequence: TGTGCCACGGGATCGGGACAGGGTGATGGCTACACCTTC. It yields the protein CATGSGQGDGYTF.

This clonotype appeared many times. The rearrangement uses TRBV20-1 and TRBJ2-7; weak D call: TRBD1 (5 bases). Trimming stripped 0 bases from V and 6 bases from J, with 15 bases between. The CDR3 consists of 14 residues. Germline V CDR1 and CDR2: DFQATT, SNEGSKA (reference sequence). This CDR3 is CSARDWGLRSEQYF. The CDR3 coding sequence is TGCAGTGCTAGAGATTGGGGCCTACGTAGCGAGCAGTACTTC.

CDR3 in amino acids: CASSIQGSTDTQYF. In DNA form, the CDR3 reads TGTGCCAGTAGTATACAGGGATCGACAGATACGCAGTATTTT. The chain combines TRBV19 with TRBJ2-3, with a weak D call TRBD1 (5 bases). CDR1 and CDR2 from the germline V gene are LNHDA and SQIVND (reference sequence). The length of the CDR3 is 14 residues. The V end lost 2 bases, the J end lost 3 bases, and 9 bases lay between the germline ends.

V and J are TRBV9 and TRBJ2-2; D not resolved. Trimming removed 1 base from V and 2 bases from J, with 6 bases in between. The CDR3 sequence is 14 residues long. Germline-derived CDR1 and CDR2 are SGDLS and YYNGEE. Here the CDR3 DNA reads TGTGCCAGCAGCGTATGGGCCAACACCGGGGAGCTGTTTTTT. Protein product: CASSVWANTGELFF.

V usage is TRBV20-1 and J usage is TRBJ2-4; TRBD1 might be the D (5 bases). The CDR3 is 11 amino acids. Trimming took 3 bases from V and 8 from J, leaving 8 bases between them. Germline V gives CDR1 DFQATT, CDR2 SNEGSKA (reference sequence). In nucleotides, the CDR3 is TGCAGTGCTAGCCGCAGGGACATTCAGTACTTC. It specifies CSASRRDIQYF.

CDR3 nucleotides: TGTGCCAGCAGCTTGGGTATACAGGGGGGAGGGGAGCAGTACTTC. Protein product: CASSLGIQGGGEQYF. V gene TRBV7-9 combines with J gene TRBJ2-7; possibly TRBD1 for D (8 bases). The length of the CDR3 is 15 residues. V was trimmed by 3 bases and J by 7 bases, leaving 19 bases between them. CDR1 is SEHNR, CDR2 FQNEAQ, per germline (reference sequence).

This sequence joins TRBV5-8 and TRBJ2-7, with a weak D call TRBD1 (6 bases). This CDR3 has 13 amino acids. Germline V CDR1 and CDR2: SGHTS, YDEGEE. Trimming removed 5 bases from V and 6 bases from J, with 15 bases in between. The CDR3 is CASRLRQAGEQYF. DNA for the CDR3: TGTGCCAGCAGGCTCAGACAGGCGGGCGAGCAGTACTTC.

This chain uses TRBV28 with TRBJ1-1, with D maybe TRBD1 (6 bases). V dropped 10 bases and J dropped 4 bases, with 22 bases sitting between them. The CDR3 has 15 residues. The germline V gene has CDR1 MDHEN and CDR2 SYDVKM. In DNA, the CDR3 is TGTGCCACCAAGGAGAGGGGACAAACGGGCACTGAAGCTTTCTTT. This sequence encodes CATKERGQTGTEAFF.

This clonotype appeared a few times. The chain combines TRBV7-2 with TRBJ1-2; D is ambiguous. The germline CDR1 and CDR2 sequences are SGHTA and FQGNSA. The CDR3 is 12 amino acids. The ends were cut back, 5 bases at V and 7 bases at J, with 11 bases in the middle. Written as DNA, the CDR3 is TGTGCCAGCAGCCCGGATGTCGGTGGCTACACCTTC. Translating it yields CASSPDVGGYTF.

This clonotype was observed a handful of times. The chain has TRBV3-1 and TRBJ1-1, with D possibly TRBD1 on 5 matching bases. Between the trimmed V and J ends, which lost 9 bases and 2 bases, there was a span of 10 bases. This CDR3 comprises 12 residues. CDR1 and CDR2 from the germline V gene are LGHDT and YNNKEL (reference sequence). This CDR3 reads CASTRDNTEAFF. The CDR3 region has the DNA TGTGCCAGTACGAGGGACAACACTGAAGCTTTCTTT.

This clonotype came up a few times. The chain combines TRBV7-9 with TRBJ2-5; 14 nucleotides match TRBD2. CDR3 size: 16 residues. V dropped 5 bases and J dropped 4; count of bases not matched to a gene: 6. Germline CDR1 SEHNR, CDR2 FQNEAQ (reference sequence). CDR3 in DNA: TGTGCCAGCAGCCGCCCGACTAGCGGGAGGGCAGAGACCCAGTACTTC. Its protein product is CASSRPTSGRAETQYF.

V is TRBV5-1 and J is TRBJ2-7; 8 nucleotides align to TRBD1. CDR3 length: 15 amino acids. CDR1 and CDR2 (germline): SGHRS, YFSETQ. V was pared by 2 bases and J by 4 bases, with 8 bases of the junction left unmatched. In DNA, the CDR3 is TGCGCCAGCAGCTTACTCCAGGGGGCTGGTTACGAGCAGTACTTC. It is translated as CASSLLQGAGYEQYF.

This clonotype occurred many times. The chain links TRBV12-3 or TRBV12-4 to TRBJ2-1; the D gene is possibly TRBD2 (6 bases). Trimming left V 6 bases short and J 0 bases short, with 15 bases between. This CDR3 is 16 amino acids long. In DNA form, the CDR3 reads TGTGCCAGCAGGCCGATTAGCGGAAGCTCCTACAATGAGCAGTTCTTC. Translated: CASRPISGSSYNEQFF.

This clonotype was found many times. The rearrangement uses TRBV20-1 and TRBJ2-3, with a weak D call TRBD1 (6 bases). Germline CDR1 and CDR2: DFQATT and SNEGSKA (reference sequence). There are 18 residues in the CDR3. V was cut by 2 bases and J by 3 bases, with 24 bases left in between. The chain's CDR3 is CSARSSPGSRGPTDTQYF. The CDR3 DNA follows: TGCAGTGCTAGATCCTCGCCGGGTAGCAGGGGCCCTACAGATACGCAGTATTTT.

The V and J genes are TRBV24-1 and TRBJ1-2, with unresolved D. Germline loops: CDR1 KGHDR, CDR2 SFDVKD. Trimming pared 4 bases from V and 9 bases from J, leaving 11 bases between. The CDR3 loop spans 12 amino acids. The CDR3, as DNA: TGTGCCACCAGTGACCTCTATGGGAGCTACACCTTC. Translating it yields CATSDLYGSYTF.

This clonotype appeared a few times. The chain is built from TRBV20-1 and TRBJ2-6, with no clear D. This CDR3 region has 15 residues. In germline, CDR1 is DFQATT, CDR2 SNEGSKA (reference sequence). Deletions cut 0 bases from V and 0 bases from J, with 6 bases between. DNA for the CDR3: TGCAGTGCTAGAGATATGGGCTCTGGGGCCAACGTCCTGACTTTC. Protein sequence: CSARDMGSGANVLTF.

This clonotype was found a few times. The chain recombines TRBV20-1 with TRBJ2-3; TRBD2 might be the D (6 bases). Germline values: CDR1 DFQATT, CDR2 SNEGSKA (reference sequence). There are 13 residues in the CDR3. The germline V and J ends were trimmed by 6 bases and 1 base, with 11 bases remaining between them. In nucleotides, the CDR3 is TGCAGTGCCCCGGGACTTCGCACAGATACGCAGTATTTT. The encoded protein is CSAPGLRTDTQYF.

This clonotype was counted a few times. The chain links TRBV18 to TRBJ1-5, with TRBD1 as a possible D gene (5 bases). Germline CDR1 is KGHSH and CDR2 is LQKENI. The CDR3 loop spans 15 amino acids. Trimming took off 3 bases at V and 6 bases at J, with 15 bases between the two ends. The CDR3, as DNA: TGTGCCAGCTCACCGGCGGACCTTGGGGGTCAGCCCCAGCATTTT. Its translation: CASSPADLGGQPQHF.

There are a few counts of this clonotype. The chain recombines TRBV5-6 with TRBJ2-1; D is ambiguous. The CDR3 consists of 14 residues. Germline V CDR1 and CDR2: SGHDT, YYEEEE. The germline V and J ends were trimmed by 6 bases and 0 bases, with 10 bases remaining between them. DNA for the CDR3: TGTGCCAGCAATAAGGTCGTCTCCTACAATGAGCAGTTCTTC. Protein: CASNKVVSYNEQFF.

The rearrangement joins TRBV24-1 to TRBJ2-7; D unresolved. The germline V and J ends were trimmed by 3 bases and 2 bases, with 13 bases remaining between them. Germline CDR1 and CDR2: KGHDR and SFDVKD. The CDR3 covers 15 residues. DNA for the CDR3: TGTGCCACCAGTGATAATTTTGCGCATCCCTACGAGCAGTACTTC. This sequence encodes CATSDNFAHPYEQYF.

CDR3 in amino acids: CASSVAETNSPLHF. The CDR3, as DNA: TGCGCCAGCAGTGTGGCCGAAACCAATTCACCCCTCCACTTT. The chain combines TRBV10-2 with TRBJ1-6; no firm D call. The CDR3 totals 14 residues. The V gene lost 4 bases and the J gene lost 7 bases, with 11 bases spanning the gap. CDR1 is WSHSY and CDR2 is SAAADI in the germline V gene.

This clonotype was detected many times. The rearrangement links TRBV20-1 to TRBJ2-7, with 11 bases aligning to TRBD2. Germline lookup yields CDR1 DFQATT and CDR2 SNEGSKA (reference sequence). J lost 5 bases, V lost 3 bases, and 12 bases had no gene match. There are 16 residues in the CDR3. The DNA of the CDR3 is TGCAGTGCTAGGGATTCTACTAGCGGGAGTGTCCACGAGCAGTACTTC. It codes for CSARDSTSGSVHEQYF.

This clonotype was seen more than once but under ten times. CDR3 protein: CASSLTGTTNEKLFF. CDR3 DNA sequence: TGTGCCAGCAGTCTAACAGGGACAACTAATGAAAAACTGTTTTTT. This chain connects TRBV28 to TRBJ1-4; maybe TRBD1 (6 bases). Germline CDR1 and CDR2: MDHEN and SYDVKM. The CDR3 length is 15 residues. The V and J ends lost 5 bases and 0 bases respectively, with 10 bases between them.

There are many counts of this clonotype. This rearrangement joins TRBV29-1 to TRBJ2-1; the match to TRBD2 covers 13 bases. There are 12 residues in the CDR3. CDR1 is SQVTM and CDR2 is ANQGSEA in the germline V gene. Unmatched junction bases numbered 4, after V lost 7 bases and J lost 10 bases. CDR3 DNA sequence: TGCAGCGCTGGGACTAGCGGGGTAGAGCAGTTCTTC. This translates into CSAGTSGVEQFF.

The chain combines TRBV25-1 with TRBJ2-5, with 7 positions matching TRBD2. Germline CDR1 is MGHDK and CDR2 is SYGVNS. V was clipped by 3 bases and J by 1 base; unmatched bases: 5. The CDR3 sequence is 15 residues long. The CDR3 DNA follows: TGTGCCAGCAGTGACCCAGCGGGACTCCAAGAGACCCAGTACTTC. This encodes CASSDPAGLQETQYF.

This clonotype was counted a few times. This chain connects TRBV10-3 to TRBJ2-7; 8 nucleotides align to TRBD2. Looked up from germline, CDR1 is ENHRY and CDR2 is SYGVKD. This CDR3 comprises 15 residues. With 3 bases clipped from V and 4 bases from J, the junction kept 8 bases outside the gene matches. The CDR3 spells CAISELSGRGYEQYF. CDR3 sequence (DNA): TGTGCCATCAGTGAATTGAGCGGGAGAGGGTACGAGCAGTACTTC.

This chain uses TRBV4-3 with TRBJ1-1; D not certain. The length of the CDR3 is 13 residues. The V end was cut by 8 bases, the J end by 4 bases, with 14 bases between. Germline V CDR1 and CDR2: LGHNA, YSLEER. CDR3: CASAGTRGTEAFF. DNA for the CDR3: TGCGCCAGCGCGGGAACTCGGGGCACTGAAGCTTTCTTT.

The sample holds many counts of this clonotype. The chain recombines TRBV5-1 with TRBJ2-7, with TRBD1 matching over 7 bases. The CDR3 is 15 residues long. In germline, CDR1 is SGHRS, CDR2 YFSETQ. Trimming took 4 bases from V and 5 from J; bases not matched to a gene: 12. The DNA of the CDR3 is TGCGCCAGCAGCGTAAGACAGGGACCCCTCCACGAGCAGTACTTC. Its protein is CASSVRQGPLHEQYF.

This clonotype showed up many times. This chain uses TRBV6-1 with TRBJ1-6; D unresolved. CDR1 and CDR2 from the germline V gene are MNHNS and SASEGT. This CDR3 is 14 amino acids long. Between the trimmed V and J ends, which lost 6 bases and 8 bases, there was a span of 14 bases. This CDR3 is CASRRSYGDSPLHF. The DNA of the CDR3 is TGTGCCAGCAGGAGGAGCTATGGGGATTCACCCCTCCACTTT.

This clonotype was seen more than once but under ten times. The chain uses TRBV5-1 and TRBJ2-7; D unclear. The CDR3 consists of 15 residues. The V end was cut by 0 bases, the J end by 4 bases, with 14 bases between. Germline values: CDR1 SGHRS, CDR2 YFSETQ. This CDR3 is CASSLGQEDVYEQYF. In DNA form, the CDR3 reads TGCGCCAGCAGCTTGGGGCAGGAAGATGTGTACGAGCAGTACTTC. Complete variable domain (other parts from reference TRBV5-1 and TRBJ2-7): KAGVTQTPRYLIKTRGQQVTLSCSPISGHRSVSWYQQTPGQGLQFLFEYFSETQRNKGNFPGRFSGRQFSNSRSEMNVSTLELGDSALYLCASSLGQEDVYEQYFGPGTRLTVT.